The T cell receptor (beta chain) under discussion was sequenced for a study of HIV-infected patients and healthy controls. Findings of the study overall: MAIT alpha-chain CDR3s were frequent in healthy controls, depleted in HIV+. HIV-infected repertoires had significantly higher mean Gini indices than controls, possibly reflecting oligoclonality. With just sixteen HIV-infected individuals processed, the findings' generality was considered strongly limited.

Whole blood was used without fractionation, so all unsorted peripheral T cells were included. Alpha and beta constant-region primers primed reverse transcription of approximately 460 ng RNA. Using multiplexing indices, alpha and beta chain libraries were generated apart by chain-specific third strand synthesis. TCRdb re-called the 5' RACE reads with MiXCR, one entry per CDR3 protein. The table lists about 17,000 distinct CDR3 sequences, over 9% of them singletons. Remarks on this clonotype: The antigen is not known.

The CDR3 has 18 residues. Germline CDR1 SGHAT, CDR2 FQNNGV. The V segment lost 0 bases and the J segment 2 bases; nucleotides outside the gene matches: 12. Sequences were obtained from blood. The source is an adult in good health. The J gene is TRBJ2-7, the V gene TRBV11-2; the match to TRBD1 covers 8 bases. This CDR3 reads CASSLDWPDRAIPYEQYF. In DNA form, the CDR3 reads TGTGCCAGCAGCTTAGATTGGCCGGACAGGGCCATCCCCTACGAGCAGTACTTC.